Presented here are 15 T cell receptor beta chains from one specimen sequenced in a study of T cell responses to AZD1222 COVID-19 vaccine. Profiled with immunoSEQ multiplex PCR; TCRdb holds only in-frame clones, not every one. The sample consists of 150,000 to 200,000 clones, about 90% of them appearing once. This sample comprised peripheral blood, obtained 28 days after the second AZD1222 dose. Receptors originate from an adult who received the AZD1222 COVID-19 vaccine.

This chain joins TRBV15 and TRBJ1-6; 7 nucleotides match TRBD1. This CDR3 spans 15 amino acids. The J segment lost 6 bases and the V segment lost 5 bases, leaving 7 bases of the junction unmatched. Germline V gives CDR1 LNHNV, CDR2 YYDKDF (reference sequence). The CDR3 DNA is TGTGCCACCAGCCGCCCGGGACAGTTTAATTCACCCCTCCACTTT. The encoded protein is CATSRPGQFNSPLHF.

The genes are TRBV10-2 and TRBJ2-2, with D perhaps TRBD1 (6 bases). There are 16 residues in the CDR3. Trimming removed 3 bases at V and 3 bases at J, with 14 bases between. CDR1 and CDR2 (germline): WSHSY, SAAADI. The CDR3 bases are TGCGCCAGCAGTGAATCCTCACAGGGTGACACCGGGGAGCTGTTTTTT. Its translation is CASSESSQGDTGELFF.

This clone was recorded only once. The V and J genes are TRBV19 and TRBJ1-5, with D tentatively TRBD1 (5 bases). V lost 2 bases to trimming and J lost 3 bases, with 8 bases between them. Germline CDR1 LNHDA, CDR2 SQIVND (reference sequence). The CDR3 is 14 residues long. The CDR3 here is CASSIQDINQPQHF. In DNA form, the CDR3 reads TGTGCCAGTAGTATACAGGACATCAATCAGCCCCAGCATTTT.

This clone has just one count. The CDR3 loop is CASSLAGTARNSPLHF. In nucleotides, the CDR3 is TGTGCCAGCAGCTTAGCTGGGACAGCCCGAAATTCACCCCTCCACTTT. V and J are TRBV11-2 and TRBJ1-6; TRBD1 agrees at 7 bases. V lost 1 base to trimming and J lost 7 bases; unmatched junction nucleotides: 7. Germline V gene sequence: CDR1 SGHAT, CDR2 FQNNGV. There are 16 residues in the CDR3.

The J gene is TRBJ2-7, the V gene TRBV6-6; the match to TRBD1 covers 7 bases. V lost 8 bases and J lost 1; bases outside the gene matches: 5. CDR1 and CDR2 (germline): MNHNY, SVGAGI (reference sequence). The CDR3 covers 13 residues. DNA for the CDR3: TGTGCCAGCCGGGACAGTGGGTCCTACGAGCAGTACTTC. Protein sequence: CASRDSGSYEQYF.

The DNA for the CDR3 is TGTGCCAGCTCACAACTAGCGGGGGGGCACGACAATGAGCAGTTCTTC. This codes for CASSQLAGGHDNEQFF. V is TRBV18 and J is TRBJ2-1; 13 bases agree with TRBD2. Germline CDR1 is KGHSH and CDR2 is LQKENI. The CDR3 runs 16 residues. Trimming at V came to 4 bases and at J to 5 bases, leaving 5 bases not matched to a gene.

The chain combines TRBV3-1 (or the pseudogene TRBV3-2) with TRBJ2-1, with a weak D call TRBD2 (7 bases). The CDR3 contains 16 residues. Trimming took 0 bases from V and 5 from J, leaving 14 bases between them. Germline-derived CDR1 and CDR2 are LGHDT and YNNKEL (reference sequence). CDR3 DNA sequence: TGTGCCAGCAGCCAAGATCGGCGGGGGCTTAACAATGAGCAGTTCTTC. This sequence encodes CASSQDRRGLNNEQFF.

CDR3 DNA sequence: TGTGCCTGGAGTAGAACCAACTACGAGCAGTACTTC. Protein: CAWSRTNYEQYF. This rearrangement joins TRBV30 to TRBJ2-7; D uncertain. This CDR3 has 12 residues. Trimming removed 2 bases from V and 3 bases from J, with 8 bases in between. From germline, CDR1 is GTSNPN and CDR2 SVGIG (reference sequence).

This clone was detected only once. The chain links TRBV19 to TRBJ1-6, with unresolved D. CDR3 length: 13 residues. With 5 bases removed from V and 6 bases from J, the gap between germline ends came to 8 bases. CDR1 is LNHDA, CDR2 SQIVND, per germline (reference sequence). The CDR3 nucleotides read TGTGCCAGTAGTGGGCCGGGTAATTCACCCCTCCACTTT. Encoded protein: CASSGPGNSPLHF. The whole variable domain, remainder taken from reference TRBV19 and TRBJ1-6, is DGGITQSPKYLFRKEGQNVTLSCEQNLNHDAMYWYRQDPGQGLRLIYYSQIVNDFQKGDIAEGYSVSREKKESFPLTVTSAQKNPTAFYLCASSGPGNSPLHFGNGTRLTVT.

In its sample, this clone was seen once. The V call is TRBV19, the J call TRBJ1-1; 10 nucleotides line up with TRBD1. This CDR3 contains 14 residues. J gave up 7 bases and V 5 bases, and 7 bases lay outside the gene matches. Germline CDR1 LNHDA, CDR2 SQIVND (reference sequence). CDR3 coding DNA: TGTGCCAGTAGTGGACAGGGGGTTTCTATTGAAGCTTTCTTT. It translates to CASSGQGVSIEAFF.

The rearrangement links TRBV7-2 to TRBJ2-7; no firm D call. CDR3 length equals 11 residues. Germline CDR1 is SGHTA and CDR2 is FQGNSA. Trimming removed 2 bases at V and 3 bases at J, with 2 bases between. In DNA, the CDR3 is TGTGCCAGCAGCTTATTCTACGAGCAGTACTTC. It encodes CASSLFYEQYF.

This chain connects TRBV28 to TRBJ2-1; no clear D gene. V was cut by 8 bases and J by 4 bases, with 3 bases left in between. The CDR3 is 10 amino acids. The germline gives CDR1 MDHEN, CDR2 SYDVKM. CDR3 protein: CASGYNEQFF. For the CDR3, the DNA is TGTGCCAGCGGATACAATGAGCAGTTCTTC.

V usage is TRBV3-1 (or the pseudogene TRBV3-2) and J usage is TRBJ1-1; D not resolved. Germline CDR1 and CDR2: LGHDT and YNNKEL (reference sequence). The length of the CDR3 is 15 residues. Trimming shortened V by 4 bases and J by 1 base, and 13 bases separated the two germline ends. The CDR3 DNA follows: TGTGCCAGCAGCCTTCAGAGTCTCGGGAACACTGAAGCTTTCTTT. Translation gives CASSLQSLGNTEAFF.

The rearrangement links TRBV10-3 to TRBJ2-5, with D hard to call. This CDR3 has 14 amino acids. V lost 10 bases to trimming and J lost 0 bases, with 15 bases between them. Per the germline V gene, CDR1 is ENHRY and CDR2 is SYGVKD. The CDR3 reads CATGPFEDQETQYF. The CDR3 bases are TGTGCCACCGGTCCGTTCGAAGACCAAGAGACCCAGTACTTC.

The V and J genes are TRBV19 and TRBJ1-5; 9 nucleotides align to TRBD1. Germline V gene data show CDR1 as LNHDA and CDR2 as SQIVND (reference sequence). This CDR3 contains 17 residues. The ends lost 4 bases at V and 1 base at J; junction bases unmatched: 8. CDR3 DNA: TGTGCCAGTAGTACGACAGGGGGTGGGCGAAGCAATCAGCCCCAGCATTTT. Residues: CASSTTGGGRSNQPQHF.